This note documents a single T cell receptor (beta chain) sequence. The CDR3 covers 17 residues. Looked up from germline, CDR1 is LNHDA and CDR2 is SQIVND (reference sequence). Trimming removed 8 bases at V and 0 bases at J, with 20 bases between. This sample is drawn from a study of blood T cell repertoires in COVID-19. The wider study: COVID-19 samples, acute and convalescent, were from the United States, Italy and Spain. PBMCs, B-cell-depleted T cells, or T cells were the source of the cDNA or gDNA that made up the material.

Under the authors' procedure: From reference gene primer amplification, estimates of nucleated cell counts were derived. Clones were sequenced by immunoSEQ multiplex PCR, and TCRdb holds only the in-frame ones, with some missing. Clone size and V and J calls were adopted from that table, with D and trimming inferred from the DNA. The sample shows under 250,000 clones, approximately 90% of them seen only once. The chain is built from TRBV19 and TRBJ1-5, with a tentative D call TRBD1 (5 bases). Sequenced input: peripheral blood. This sequence originates from a man in his sixties with COVID-19, enrolled during active disease. CDR3 loop: CASRPRGMGYSNQPQHF. The CDR3 coding sequence is TGTGCCAGTCGGCCAAGGGGTATGGGTTATAGCAATCAGCCCCAGCATTTT.